This entry is about one T cell receptor beta chain. These data originate in a study of blood T cell repertoires in COVID-19. Study-wide background: Samples representing acute and convalescent COVID-19 were sourced from the United States, Italy and Spain. In each case, the material was cDNA or gDNA derived from T cells, B-cell-depleted T cells, or PBMCs.

The table came from immunoSEQ multiplex PCR; TCRdb's copy has only in-frame clones and leaves some out. The sample carries 250,000 to 350,000 clones, about 81% recorded once. Sample: peripheral blood. The clonotype originates from a human donor with COVID-19, enrolled during active disease. The donor label of this sample is uncertain.

The CDR3 loop reads CASSKEQREDGQYF. The CDR3, as DNA: TGTGCCAGCAGCAAAGAACAGCGGGAGGACGGTCAGTACTTC. The chain uses TRBV21-1 and TRBJ2-7; TRBD2, the table's D call, was not compared with the DNA. TRBV21-1 counts as a pseudogene. The CDR3 loop spans 14 amino acids.